A single sample is the source of the 9 T cell receptor beta chains below, sequenced in a study of blood T cell repertoires in COVID-19. The protocol was immunoSEQ multiplex PCR, while the TCRdb copy is restricted to in-frame clones and leaves out a portion. The repertoire holds hundreds of thousands of clones, with 65% to 90% as singletons. Sequencing was done on a sample of peripheral blood. These receptors came from a human donor in a cohort sampled during active COVID-19.

The chain employs TRBV30 and TRBJ2-7, with 11 bases that match TRBD2. This CDR3 has 15 amino acids. The germline V gene encodes CDR1 GTSNPN and CDR2 SVGIG (reference sequence). The J segment lost 6 bases and the V segment lost 2 bases, leaving 9 bases of the junction unmatched. CDR3 in amino acids: CAWSTGLAGESEQYF. Written as DNA, the CDR3 is TGTGCCTGGAGTACCGGACTAGCGGGCGAGTCCGAGCAGTACTTC.

V gene TRBV9 combines with J gene TRBJ2-2, with 8 nucleotides matching TRBD1. The CDR3 length is 15 residues. The germline CDR1 and CDR2 sequences are SGDLS and YYNGEE. The V segment lost 0 bases and the J segment 7 bases; nucleotides outside the gene matches: 5. The chain's CDR3 is CASSVGQGRSGELFF. Here the CDR3 DNA reads TGTGCCAGCAGCGTAGGACAGGGGAGGAGCGGGGAGCTGTTTTTT.

The chain couples TRBV6-6 to TRBJ1-2; no reliable D call. The CDR3 is 13 residues long. Germline CDR1 reads MNHNY; CDR2 reads SVGAGI (reference sequence). V lost 7 bases to trimming and J lost 0 bases, with 9 bases between them. The CDR3 loop reads CASTPGANYGYTF. The CDR3 coding sequence is TGTGCCAGCACCCCCGGGGCTAACTATGGCTACACCTTC.

CDR3 protein: CASSFATNEKLFF. The CDR3 DNA follows: TGTGCCAGCTCCTTTGCAACTAATGAAAAACTGTTTTTT. V is TRBV3-1 (or the pseudogene TRBV3-2) and J is TRBJ1-4, with D hard to call. The germline V gene has CDR1 LGHDT and CDR2 YNNKEL (reference sequence). Trimming shortened V by 8 bases and J by 0 bases, and 7 bases separated the two germline ends. The CDR3 has 13 residues.

V usage is TRBV2 and J usage is TRBJ1-2; D may be TRBD1 (5 bases). This CDR3 is built from 11 residues. Trimming took 11 bases from V and 8 from J, leaving 15 bases between them. CDR1 SNHLY and CDR2 FYNNEI come from the germline V gene. CDR3 region: CASQGGNGYTF. Written as DNA, the CDR3 is TGTGCCTCCCAGGGCGGGAACGGCTACACCTTC.

The rearrangement uses TRBV30 and TRBJ1-4, with a possible D match to TRBD1 (6 bases). CDR1 is GTSNPN, CDR2 SVGIG, per germline (reference sequence). The CDR3 consists of 12 residues. Trimming removed 5 bases at V and 6 bases at J, with 10 bases between. This CDR3 is CAWGTFHEKLFF. DNA for the CDR3: TGTGCCTGGGGGACATTCCATGAAAAACTGTTTTTT.

This chain joins TRBV5-4 and TRBJ2-2, with 7 positions matching TRBD1. This CDR3 region has 15 residues. Germline lookup yields CDR1 SGHNT and CDR2 YYREEE (reference sequence). J was trimmed by 1 base and V by 2 bases; bases with no gene match: 2. CDR3 coding DNA: TGTGCCAGCAGCTTTAGGGACAGGAACACCGGGGAGCTGTTTTTT. Its translation: CASSFRDRNTGELFF.

The gene calls are TRBV19 and TRBJ1-5; a possible D gene is TRBD1 (5 bases). Trimming shortened V by 6 bases and J by 1 base, and 16 bases separated the two germline ends. The length of the CDR3 is 16 residues. From germline, CDR1 is LNHDA and CDR2 SQIVND (reference sequence). CDR3 in DNA: TGTGCCAGTAGATCCGTGGTTGGGGCGAGCAATCAGCCCCAGCATTTT. Its protein product is CASRSVVGASNQPQHF.

This rearrangement joins TRBV27 to TRBJ1-2, with 11 bases identical to TRBD1. CDR1 is MNHEY, CDR2 SMNVEV, per germline (reference sequence). V shed 2 bases, J shed 7 bases, and the junction held 3 bases outside the gene matches. The CDR3 loop spans 14 amino acids. The chain's CDR3 is CASSLGTGGTGYTF. CDR3 bases: TGTGCCAGCAGTTTAGGGACAGGGGGAACTGGCTACACCTTC.